The source of this T cell receptor beta chain is a study of human T cells and chemical hapten exposure. This clonotype was detected only a few times. Its cognate antigen is unknown. Points from the study as a whole: Relative to control repertoires, expanded TCRs gave rise to significantly more large CDR3 similarity clusters.

The germline V gene encodes CDR1 SGHTA and CDR2 FQGTGA. Germline trimming cut 2 bases from V and 4 bases from J; bases unmatched to any gene: 2. This CDR3 spans 14 amino acids. MiXCR, applied by TCRdb to the RACE reads, yields one record per CDR3 protein. Of tens of thousands of distinct CDR3 sequences in the sample, 9.5% to 10% were seen once. Time point in this sample: pre-sensitization, week 0. Regarding treatment: therapeutic diphenylcyclopropenone sensitization with weekly scalp DPC. It was unfractionated whole blood from which total RNA was extracted. The specimen was whole blood, collected in connection with sensitization to the hapten diphenylcyclopropenone (DPC). The chain has TRBV7-3 and TRBJ1-3, with 7 bases matching TRBD1. The source is a woman between 25 and 40 years old with alopecia areata. Some clones in this sample may be carry-over from other donors' samples. Written as DNA, the CDR3 is TGTGCCAGCAGCTTAGGGGACAGCGGAAACACCATATATTTT. The encoded protein is CASSLGDSGNTIYF.